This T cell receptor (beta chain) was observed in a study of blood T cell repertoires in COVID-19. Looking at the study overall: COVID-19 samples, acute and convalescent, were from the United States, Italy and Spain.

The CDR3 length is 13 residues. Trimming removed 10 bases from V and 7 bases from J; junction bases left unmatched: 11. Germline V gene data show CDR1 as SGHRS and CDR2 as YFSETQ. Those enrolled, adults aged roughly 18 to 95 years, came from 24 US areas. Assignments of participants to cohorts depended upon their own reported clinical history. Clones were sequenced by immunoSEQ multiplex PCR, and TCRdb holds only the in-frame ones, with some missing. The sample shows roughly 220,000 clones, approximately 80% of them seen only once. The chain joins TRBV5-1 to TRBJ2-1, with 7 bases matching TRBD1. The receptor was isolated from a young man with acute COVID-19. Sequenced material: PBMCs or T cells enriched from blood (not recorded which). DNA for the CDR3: TGCGCCTGCTTCGAGACAGGGAATAATGAGCAGTTCTTC. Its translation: CACFETGNNEQFF. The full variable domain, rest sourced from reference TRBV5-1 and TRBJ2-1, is KAGVTQTPRYLIKTRGQQVTLSCSPISGHRSVSWYQQTPGQGLQFLFEYFSETQRNKGNFPGRFSGRQFSNSRSEMNVSTLELGDSALYLCACFETGNNEQFFGPGTRLTVL.